The next 27 T cell receptor beta chains were all read from a single sample in a study of blood T cell repertoires in COVID-19. Data came from immunoSEQ multiplex PCR; TCRdb stores just in-frame clones and leaves some out. Altogether 100,000 to 120,000 clones are present, more than 65% being singletons, with the ten largest covering under 2%. Source material: peripheral blood. The receptors come from a man aged 50 to 60 with acute or convalescent COVID-19.

The chain recombines TRBV2 with TRBJ1-2; no definite D call. The CDR3 has 14 residues. V lost 2 bases, J lost 4 bases, and 11 bases lay in between. The germline gives CDR1 SNHLY, CDR2 FYNNEI. DNA of the CDR3: TGTGCCAGCAGTGAACAGGCGGGAAGCTATGGCTACACCTTC. Its translation: CASSEQAGSYGYTF.

This chain connects TRBV9 to TRBJ2-7, with 9 bases lining up with TRBD1. CDR1 SGDLS and CDR2 YYNGEE come from the germline V gene. The CDR3 sequence is 14 residues long. V was pared by 4 bases and J by 5 bases, with 7 bases of the junction left unmatched. CDR3 loop: CASSFGTGLDEQYF. CDR3 nucleotide sequence: TGTGCCAGCAGCTTTGGGACAGGGTTGGACGAGCAGTACTTC.

This clone has a handful of counts. The CDR3 coding sequence is TGCGCCAGCAGCTTGATGGGGACAGTTAATTCACCCCTCCACTTT. The encoded protein is CASSLMGTVNSPLHF. The chain carries TRBV5-1 and TRBJ1-6; 7 bases line up with TRBD1. Germline-derived CDR1 and CDR2 are SGHRS and YFSETQ. CDR3 length: 15 amino acids. The trim removed 1 base at V and 6 bases at J, leaving 4 bases unmatched.

The genes are TRBV10-3 and TRBJ1-5; D unresolved. Germline CDR1 ENHRY, CDR2 SYGVKD. The CDR3 contains 14 residues. V was trimmed by 0 bases and J by 10 bases, leaving 13 bases between them. The CDR3 here is CAISESPTLTPQHF. The CDR3 DNA sequence: TGTGCCATCAGTGAGTCTCCTACCTTGACACCCCAGCATTTT.

The genes are TRBV2 and TRBJ2-3; D is possibly TRBD2 (5 bases). Deletions cut 7 bases from V and 6 bases from J, with 29 bases between. Germline CDR1 SNHLY, CDR2 FYNNEI. This CDR3 region has 18 residues. CDR3 loop: CASILEGLVGSLGDTQYF. The CDR3 nucleotides are TGTGCCAGCATCTTAGAAGGTTTAGTTGGGAGCCTAGGGGATACGCAGTATTTT. Based on the CDR3 plus reference TRBV2 and TRBJ2-3, the full variable domain is EPEVTQTPSHQVTQMGQEVILRCVPISNHLYFYWYRQILGQKVEFLVSFYNNEISEKSEIFDDQFSVERPDGSNFTLKIRSTKLEDSAMYFCASILEGLVGSLGDTQYFGPGTRLTVL.

This clone appeared a single time. The chain links TRBV27 to TRBJ2-3, with a weak D call TRBD2 (5 bases). Germline values: CDR1 MNHEY, CDR2 SMNVEV (reference sequence). The CDR3 contains 11 residues. V dropped 10 bases and J dropped 5 bases, with 10 bases sitting between them. CDR3 loop: CATREKDTQYF. The DNA of the CDR3 is TGTGCCACGAGGGAAAAAGATACGCAGTATTTT.

The chain links TRBV5-4 to TRBJ2-2, with TRBD2 identical over 8 bases. The CDR3 runs to 16 residues. The V gene end was trimmed by 6 bases and the J gene end by 1 base; junction bases not matched to a gene: 8. Germline CDR1 is SGHNT and CDR2 is YYREEE (reference sequence). The CDR3 loop is CASTLGTRRNTGELFF. The CDR3 nucleotides read TGTGCCAGCACGCTGGGGACTAGACGGAACACCGGGGAGCTGTTTTTT.

V is TRBV7-2 and J is TRBJ2-2, with 8 bases aligning to TRBD2. Germline CDR1 SGHTA, CDR2 FQGNSA. V was clipped by 5 bases and J by 7 bases; unmatched bases: 15. The CDR3 extends over 17 amino acids. The CDR3 coding sequence is TGTGCCAGCAGCCTCCCGGGTCGCGGGGGGTATGGCGGGGAGCTGTTTTTT. Protein sequence: CASSLPGRGGYGGELFF.

This clone turned up a few times. This chain connects TRBV7-3 to TRBJ2-3; 8 nucleotides line up with TRBD1. CDR1 is SGHTA and CDR2 is FQGTGA in the germline V gene. This CDR3 has 19 amino acids. Unmatched junction bases numbered 16, after V lost 5 bases and J lost 0 bases. The CDR3 region is CASSLYPRRGQGSTDTQYF. The CDR3, as DNA: TGTGCCAGCAGCCTATACCCACGTCGAGGACAGGGCAGCACAGATACGCAGTATTTT.

This clone came up once. V usage is TRBV9 and J usage is TRBJ1-1; 7 bases map to TRBD1. Germline CDR1 is SGDLS and CDR2 is YYNGEE. V lost 3 bases and J lost 1; bases outside the gene matches: 18. CDR3 length: 19 residues. The CDR3 DNA is TGTGCCAGCAGCGCCGACCTGATTGTAAGAGGGGGCCAGAACACTGAAGCTTTCTTT. It encodes CASSADLIVRGGQNTEAFF.

This chain connects TRBV10-3 to TRBJ2-1; possible D gene TRBD1, 7 bases. Trimming shortened V by 4 bases and J by 1 base, and 20 bases separated the two germline ends. There are 18 residues in the CDR3. From germline, CDR1 is ENHRY and CDR2 SYGVKD. CDR3 bases: TGTGCCATCAGTGCGCCGGGGCGGGACAGATCGTCCTACAATGAGCAGTTCTTC. This codes for CAISAPGRDRSSYNEQFF.

The V and J genes are TRBV10-3 and TRBJ2-7, with D possibly TRBD1 on 6 matching bases. CDR1 is ENHRY, CDR2 SYGVKD, per germline. Trimming cost V 7 bases and J 5 bases, with 21 bases left between them. This CDR3 is 15 amino acids long. The CDR3 loop reads CAITQPPQGSNEQYF. The CDR3 region has the DNA TGTGCCATCACCCAACCACCACAGGGATCCAACGAGCAGTACTTC.

The chain combines TRBV7-6 with TRBJ2-6; tentative D call: TRBD1 (6 bases). The germline gives CDR1 SGHVS, CDR2 FNYEAQ. The CDR3 is made up of 16 amino acids. Trimming took 5 bases from V and 4 from J, leaving 15 bases between them. The CDR3 region has the DNA TGTGCCAGCAGCGGCAAACAGGGATCCGGGGCCAACGTCCTGACTTTC. Translating gives CASSGKQGSGANVLTF.

This chain uses TRBV5-1 with TRBJ2-3; D possibly corresponds to TRBD1 (6 bases). This CDR3 is built from 14 residues. CDR1 and CDR2 from the germline V gene are SGHRS and YFSETQ. V lost 4 bases and J lost 0, with 9 bases in between. The CDR3 DNA reads as TGCGCCAGCAGCCTGGACAGAAGCACAGATACGCAGTATTTT. Amino acids: CASSLDRSTDTQYF.

The chain carries TRBV4-1 and TRBJ2-6; TRBD1 is a possible D gene (5 bases). V lost 6 bases and J lost 5, with 11 bases in between. This CDR3 has 14 amino acids. CDR1 is MGHRA, CDR2 YSYEKL, per germline. CDR3 loop: CASSQGNRANVLTF. CDR3 DNA: TGCGCCAGCAGTCAGGGAAACAGGGCCAACGTCCTGACTTTC.

This chain joins TRBV5-6 and TRBJ1-3; 7 bases fit TRBD1. Germline trimming cut 4 bases from V and 4 bases from J; bases unmatched to any gene: 8. This CDR3 contains 15 residues. CDR1 and CDR2 (germline): SGHDT, YYEEEE. In DNA, the CDR3 is TGTGCCAGCAGCACTACTCGACAGGGCGGAAACACCATATATTTT. This translates into CASSTTRQGGNTIYF.

This sequence joins TRBV10-3 and TRBJ1-2; D is uncertain. CDR1 is ENHRY and CDR2 is SYGVKD in the germline V gene. V dropped 7 bases and J dropped 5 bases, with 20 bases sitting between them. The CDR3 runs to 15 residues. DNA for the CDR3: TGTGCCATCACCGGAGAGGGCATGGGGATGTATGGCTACACCTTC. It translates to CAITGEGMGMYGYTF.

This chain links TRBV4-1 with TRBJ1-1; 9 nucleotides line up with TRBD1. Germline CDR1 and CDR2: MGHRA and YSYEKL. V gave up 4 bases and J gave up 3 bases; unmatched junction bases: 3. The CDR3 runs 14 residues. This CDR3 is CASSLTGGDTEAFF. The CDR3 bases are TGCGCCAGCAGCCTGACAGGGGGGGACACTGAAGCTTTCTTT.

The chain employs TRBV6-4 and TRBJ1-5; D unresolved. The V end lost 7 bases, the J end lost 0 bases, and 13 bases lay between the germline ends. CDR3 length equals 15 residues. Germline CDR1 reads MRHNA; CDR2 reads SNTAGT. The CDR3 bases are TGTGCCAGCACCCTACGACATTATAGCAATCAGCCCCAGCATTTT. Encoded protein: CASTLRHYSNQPQHF.

The chain carries TRBV15 and TRBJ1-6; tentative D call: TRBD1 (5 bases). CDR3 length: 15 amino acids. The ends were cut back, 3 bases at V and 6 bases at J, with 12 bases in the middle. The germline gives CDR1 LNHNV, CDR2 YYDKDF (reference sequence). The CDR3 protein is CATSSGRQLNSPLHF. CDR3 coding DNA: TGTGCCACCAGCAGCGGTAGACAGCTTAATTCACCCCTCCACTTT. Based on the CDR3 plus reference TRBV15 and TRBJ1-6, the full variable domain is DAMVIQNPRYQVTQFGKPVTLSCSQTLNHNVMYWYQQKSSQAPKLLFHYYDKDFNNEADTPDNFQSRRPNTSFCFLDIRSPGLGDTAMYLCATSSGRQLNSPLHFGNGTRLTVT.

This sequence joins TRBV11-3 and TRBJ2-2; D is possibly TRBD1 (5 bases). Germline values: CDR1 SGHNT, CDR2 YENEEA. This CDR3 region has 14 residues. V was clipped by 3 bases and J by 5 bases, with 10 bases between them. CDR3 region: CASSFGHATGELFF. CDR3 in DNA: TGTGCCAGCAGCTTTGGACACGCTACCGGGGAGCTGTTTTTT.

This clone was seen a single time. The J gene is TRBJ2-5, the V gene TRBV5-1, with 9 bases that match TRBD2. Trimming took 1 base from V and 5 from J; bases not matched to a gene: 12. The CDR3 consists of 17 residues. Per the germline V gene, CDR1 is SGHRS and CDR2 is YFSETQ. The CDR3 DNA follows: TGCGCCAGCAGCTTGAGTTCTAGCGGGGCCCCGGGGGAGACCCAGTACTTC. Its translation is CASSLSSSGAPGETQYF.

This chain joins TRBV2 and TRBJ1-1; D is ambiguous. Germline V lookup: CDR1 SNHLY, CDR2 FYNNEI. This CDR3 comprises 13 residues. V was shortened by 4 bases and J by 0 bases, with 6 bases between the two germline ends. CDR3 DNA: TGTGCCAGCAGTGGGGAGATGAACACTGAAGCTTTCTTT. Translation gives CASSGEMNTEAFF. Full variable domain (missing parts from reference TRBV2 and TRBJ1-1): EPEVTQTPSHQVTQMGQEVILRCVPISNHLYFYWYRQILGQKVEFLVSFYNNEISEKSEIFDDQFSVERPDGSNFTLKIRSTKLEDSAMYFCASSGEMNTEAFFGQGTRLTVV.

This chain uses TRBV28 with TRBJ1-6, with unresolved D. Germline V gene data show CDR1 as MDHEN and CDR2 as SYDVKM. The CDR3 covers 16 residues. The ends were cut back, 2 bases at V and 8 bases at J, with 16 bases in the middle. As DNA, the CDR3 is TGTGCCAGCAGTTTAGTGAATGCGGGTGAGGATTCACCCCTCCACTTT. It specifies CASSLVNAGEDSPLHF.

To note about this clone: This sample also contains other DNA sequences that code for the same CDR3. V is TRBV4-1 and J is TRBJ2-2, with D perhaps matching TRBD2 (5 bases). Germline V gives CDR1 MGHRA, CDR2 YSYEKL. Trimming removed 5 bases at V and 1 base at J, with 8 bases between. This CDR3 is 14 amino acids long. The CDR3 loop is CASSDRGNTGELFF. The CDR3 region has the DNA TGCGCCAGCAGCGATCGGGGGAACACCGGGGAGCTGTTTTTT.

The rearrangement links TRBV5-6 to TRBJ1-4, with a weak D call TRBD1 (6 bases). The CDR3 is 15 residues long. The ends were cut back, 1 base at V and 3 bases at J, with 10 bases in the middle. CDR1 and CDR2 from the germline V gene are SGHDT and YYEEEE. CDR3 DNA: TGTGCCAGCAGCTTGATACAGGGTTCTAATGAAAAACTGTTTTTT. Its protein is CASSLIQGSNEKLFF.

The chain recombines TRBV15 with TRBJ1-2; 9 nucleotides agree with TRBD1. The CDR3 loop spans 17 amino acids. Losses at the gene ends were 0 bases for V and 8 bases for J; bases not matched to a gene: 13. CDR1 and CDR2 from the germline V gene are LNHNV and YYDKDF (reference sequence). DNA for the CDR3: TGTGCCACCAGCAGAGAAAGTGCCGGGACAGGGTTGCGAGGCTACACCTTC. Residues: CATSRESAGTGLRGYTF.